The source of this T cell receptor beta chain is a study of OX40 agonist ivuxolimab in advanced cancers. About the research overall: Patients undergoing dose escalation presented with hepatocellular carcinoma, melanoma, renal cell or head and neck cancer. The group had a mean age of 60 years, ranged from roughly 20 to 80, and was 82.7% male.

Patients had blood sampled at baseline and again on cycle 4 day 1 and cycle 7 day 1. The assay was immunoSEQ multiplex PCR, and TCRdb's table has in-frame clones only and misses some. The sample consists of 55,000 to 65,000 clones, more than 85% of them appearing once. The V gene's germline CDR1 is MRHNA and CDR2 SNTAGT. The CDR3 runs 14 residues. V was trimmed by 4 bases and J by 1 base, leaving 9 bases between them. The rearrangement links TRBV6-4 to TRBJ2-3; D is ambiguous. The specimen comprised CD4+ or CD8+ T cells sorted from blood, sampled in a trial of the OX40 agonist ivuxolimab. The receptor was isolated from an adult with an advanced solid tumor such as melanoma, head and neck, liver or kidney cancer. CDR3 residues: CASSAGYGTDTQYF. CDR3 coding DNA: TGTGCCAGCAGTGCTGGGTACGGCACAGATACGCAGTATTTT.